The TCR beta chain described here comes from a study of blood T cells in healthy people across ages. Peripheral blood was drawn, approximately 10 milliliters per donor. A second PCR of about 7 to 12 cycles used a sample-barcoded 5' primer and a J-beta primer mix. TCRdb re-derived calls from the 5' RACE reads in MiXCR, one entry per CDR3 protein. The sample consists of more than 800,000 distinct CDR3 sequences, about 30% of them appearing once. The sample holds many counts of this clonotype. Germline V gene lookup returns CDR1 DFQATT and CDR2 SNEGSKA (reference sequence). V dropped 0 bases and J dropped 17 bases, with 23 bases sitting between them. This CDR3 comprises 15 residues.

The receptor comes from a woman of 80 years or more in good health. The sample consisted of blood. The rearrangement links TRBV20-1 to TRBJ1-6; maybe TRBD1 (5 bases). In nucleotides, the CDR3 is TGCAGTGCTAGAGATATGGGGGGGGTCTCCGCCGTTGTCCACTTT. Amino acid sequence: CSARDMGGVSAVVHF.